The rows below give T cell receptor beta chains drawn from one sample of a study of response to subunit inactivated influenza vaccine. Each CDR3 protein gets one entry after TCRdb re-called the RT-PCR reads with MiXCR. The top ten hold about an eighth of the sample, which has hundreds of thousands of distinct CDR3 sequences, roughly 8.2% seen once. This material consisted of PBMCs from blood, taken 23 to 25 months after vaccination. The receptors shown here come from a man between 45 and 75 years old who received an inactivated influenza vaccine. Both conserved end residues are part of each CDR3. D genes are given only for firm matches. Where a row states a size, it is once, few, many or the class of an expanded clone; other rows omit it.

d_call: TRBD1
v_call: TRBV11-2
clone_size: many
j_call: TRBJ2-1
cdr3_nt: TGTGCCAGCAGCTCCGACAGGGTTGATGAGCAGTTCTTC
cdr3_aa: CASSSDRVDEQFF

d_call: -
v_call: TRBV9
clone_size: few
j_call: TRBJ1-2
cdr3_nt: TGTGCCAGCAGCGTAAGCCGGGACATAGCTAACTATGGCTACACCTTC
cdr3_aa: CASSVSRDIANYGYTF

d_call: -
v_call: TRBV5-6
clone_size: -
j_call: TRBJ2-7
cdr3_nt: TGTGCCAGCAGCTTGGAGATGTCTGGCGAGCAGTACTTC
cdr3_aa: CASSLEMSGEQYF

d_call: -
v_call: TRBV29-1
clone_size: few
j_call: TRBJ1-1
cdr3_nt: TGCAGCGTTATGGGACGTACGAACACTGAAGCTTTCTTT
cdr3_aa: CSVMGRTNTEAFF

d_call: -
v_call: TRBV5-1
clone_size: many
j_call: TRBJ1-1
cdr3_nt: TGCGCCAGCAGCTCAGGGGCAGCGAACACTGAAGCTTTCTTT
cdr3_aa: CASSSGAANTEAFF

d_call: TRBD1
v_call: TRBV7-9
clone_size: few
j_call: TRBJ2-7
cdr3_nt: TGTGCCAGCAGCGTGACAGGGATCTACGAGCAGTACTTC
cdr3_aa: CASSVTGIYEQYF

d_call: -
v_call: TRBV19
clone_size: -
j_call: TRBJ2-2
cdr3_nt: TGTGCCAGTAATGAGGGAAACGATCACGGGGAGCTGTTTTTT
cdr3_aa: CASNEGNDHGELFF

d_call: -
v_call: TRBV4-1
clone_size: -
j_call: TRBJ1-2
cdr3_nt: TGCGCCAGCAGCCAAGCTCCAGTGGGTGGCTACACCTTC
cdr3_aa: CASSQAPVGGYTF

d_call: -
v_call: TRBV4-2
clone_size: -
j_call: TRBJ2-1
cdr3_nt: TGTGCCAGCAGCCGTGGGGTCCTCTCCTACAATGAGCAGTTCTTC
cdr3_aa: CASSRGVLSYNEQFF

d_call: -
v_call: TRBV3-1
clone_size: -
j_call: TRBJ2-2
cdr3_nt: TGTGCCAGCACCAAGCAGGGTGCCGGGGAGCTGTTTTTT
cdr3_aa: CASTKQGAGELFF

d_call: -
v_call: TRBV24-1
clone_size: -
j_call: TRBJ1-5
cdr3_nt: TGTGCCACCAGTGAGAGCAATCAGCCCCAGCATTTT
cdr3_aa: CATSESNQPQHF

d_call: -
v_call: TRBV4-3
clone_size: -
j_call: TRBJ1-2
cdr3_nt: TGCGCCAGCAGCCAAGATGAGACGGATACCTATGGCTACACCTTC
cdr3_aa: CASSQDETDTYGYTF

d_call: -
v_call: TRBV19
clone_size: -
j_call: TRBJ2-7
cdr3_nt: TGTGCCAGTAGTAGGGGGCTCACTAGCTCCTACGAGCAGTACTTC
cdr3_aa: CASSRGLTSSYEQYF

d_call: -
v_call: TRBV7-2
clone_size: many
j_call: TRBJ2-5
cdr3_nt: TGTGCCAGCTCCTCTCGAGCCCAAGAGACCCAGTACTTC
cdr3_aa: CASSSRAQETQYF

d_call: -
v_call: TRBV10-3
clone_size: -
j_call: TRBJ2-3
cdr3_nt: TGTGCCATCAGTGAGGCAGGGACCACAGATACGCAGTATTTT
cdr3_aa: CAISEAGTTDTQYF

d_call: TRBD2
v_call: TRBV5-1
clone_size: -
j_call: TRBJ2-7
cdr3_nt: TGCGCCAGCAGCTTGGGGCGGCGGGAGCTCTACGAGCAGTACTTC
cdr3_aa: CASSLGRRELYEQYF

d_call: -
v_call: TRBV12-3/TRBV12-4
clone_size: -
j_call: TRBJ1-2
cdr3_nt: TGTGCCAGCAGTTTGGGCAGGGGAAGCGGCTACACCTTC
cdr3_aa: CASSLGRGSGYTF

d_call: TRBD2
v_call: TRBV6-1
clone_size: few
j_call: TRBJ2-3
cdr3_nt: TGTGCCAGCACCTTTATTCTGGGGGAGGGTGGAGATACGCAGTATTTT
cdr3_aa: CASTFILGEGGDTQYF

d_call: TRBD1
v_call: TRBV10-2
clone_size: few
j_call: TRBJ2-2
cdr3_nt: TGCGCCAGCAGTCGGGACAGGGGGCTTACCGGGGAGCTGTTTTTT
cdr3_aa: CASSRDRGLTGELFF

d_call: -
v_call: TRBV25-1
clone_size: few
j_call: TRBJ2-7
cdr3_nt: TGTGCCAGCAGCCCCGCGGGGTTCTACTACGAGCAGTACTTC
cdr3_aa: CASSPAGFYYEQYF

d_call: -
v_call: TRBV30
clone_size: few
j_call: TRBJ1-3
cdr3_nt: TGTGCCTGGAGTGTACAGGGCAACACCATATATTTT
cdr3_aa: CAWSVQGNTIYF

d_call: -
v_call: TRBV29-1
clone_size: many
j_call: TRBJ1-5
cdr3_nt: TGCAGCGTCTCAGGGGATAGCAATCAGCCCCAGCATTTT
cdr3_aa: CSVSGDSNQPQHF

d_call: TRBD2
v_call: TRBV10-3
clone_size: -
j_call: TRBJ2-1
cdr3_nt: TGTGCCATCAGTGAAGATGGACTAGGCAATGAGCAGTTCTTC
cdr3_aa: CAISEDGLGNEQFF

d_call: -
v_call: TRBV4-2
clone_size: few
j_call: TRBJ2-7
cdr3_nt: TGTGCCAGCAGCACGAGCTTCGCCTACGAGCAGTACTTC
cdr3_aa: CASSTSFAYEQYF

d_call: TRBD1
v_call: TRBV7-2
clone_size: few
j_call: TRBJ2-7
cdr3_nt: TGTGCCAGCAGCTTAGTGCACAGGGGGTCCTACGAGCAGTACTTC
cdr3_aa: CASSLVHRGSYEQYF

d_call: TRBD2
v_call: TRBV19
clone_size: -
j_call: TRBJ2-1
cdr3_nt: TGTGCCAGTAGTATCATTGGACTAGCGAGCGAATACAATGAGCAGTTCTTC
cdr3_aa: CASSIIGLASEYNEQFF

d_call: TRBD2
v_call: TRBV4-2
clone_size: many
j_call: TRBJ2-3
cdr3_nt: TGTGCCAGCAGCCAAGATCAGCGGGGAGGGACAGATACGCAGTATTTT
cdr3_aa: CASSQDQRGGTDTQYF

d_call: -
v_call: TRBV2
clone_size: -
j_call: TRBJ2-3
cdr3_nt: TGTGCCAGCACCGAAGGCCCCGGAGGTGAAGATACGCAGTATTTT
cdr3_aa: CASTEGPGGEDTQYF

d_call: -
v_call: TRBV14
clone_size: few
j_call: TRBJ2-1
cdr3_nt: TGTGCCAGCAGCCAAGAAGTCCCAGGGTCTTTCTACAATGAGCAGTTCTTC
cdr3_aa: CASSQEVPGSFYNEQFF

d_call: -
v_call: TRBV20-1
clone_size: -
j_call: TRBJ2-7
cdr3_nt: TGCAGTGCTGTCGAGGCCTCGCGCTCCTACGAGCAGTACTTC
cdr3_aa: CSAVEASRSYEQYF

d_call: -
v_call: TRBV10-3
clone_size: many
j_call: TRBJ2-7
cdr3_nt: TGTGCCATCAGTGAGAGGGTTGCGGGCGAGCAGTACTTC
cdr3_aa: CAISERVAGEQYF

d_call: -
v_call: TRBV20-1
clone_size: -
j_call: TRBJ1-2
cdr3_nt: TGCAGTGTAGGGCAGCTCTATGGCTACACCTTC
cdr3_aa: CSVGQLYGYTF